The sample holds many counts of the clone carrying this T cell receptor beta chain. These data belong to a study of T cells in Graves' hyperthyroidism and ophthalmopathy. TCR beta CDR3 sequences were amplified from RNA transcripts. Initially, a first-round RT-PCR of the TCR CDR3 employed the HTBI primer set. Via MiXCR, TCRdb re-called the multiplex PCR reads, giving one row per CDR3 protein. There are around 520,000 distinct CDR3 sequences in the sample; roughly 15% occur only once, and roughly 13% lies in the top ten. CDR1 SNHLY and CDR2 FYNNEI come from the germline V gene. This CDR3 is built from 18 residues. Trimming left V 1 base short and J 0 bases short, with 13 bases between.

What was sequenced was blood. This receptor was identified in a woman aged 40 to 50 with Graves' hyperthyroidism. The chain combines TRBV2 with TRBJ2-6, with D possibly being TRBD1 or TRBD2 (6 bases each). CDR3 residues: CASSEVEGEISGANVLTF. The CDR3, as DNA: TGTGCCAGCAGTGAAGTGGAGGGGGAAATCTCTGGGGCCAACGTCCTGACTTTC.